These 28 T cell receptor beta chains were sequenced from one sample in a study of T cell responses to AZD1222 COVID-19 vaccine. Sequencing used immunoSEQ multiplex PCR; TCRdb keeps in-frame clones, though not all of them. The sample carries about 170,000 clones, more than 80% recorded once. The material was peripheral blood, obtained on day 0 of AZD1222 vaccination. The receptors come from an adult in good health.

The V call is TRBV5-4, the J call TRBJ2-7; 9 bases agree with TRBD2. CDR3 length equals 15 residues. Germline V gene sequence: CDR1 SGHNT, CDR2 YYREEE (reference sequence). The junction had 9 bases not matched to a gene; V was cut back by 0 bases and J by 8 bases. Here the CDR3 reads CASSLEGTSSSKQYF. CDR3 nucleotide sequence: TGTGCCAGCAGCTTGGAAGGGACTAGCTCCTCAAAGCAGTACTTC.

In DNA, the CDR3 is TGTGCCAGCAGCTCCGGGACAGGGATTGAGGAGCAGTACTTC. Its translation is CASSSGTGIEEQYF. The V call is TRBV7-9, the J call TRBJ2-7, with 9 bases that match TRBD1. Looked up from germline, CDR1 is SEHNR and CDR2 is FQNEAQ (reference sequence). J was trimmed by 7 bases and V by 4 bases; bases with no gene match: 8. The CDR3 has 14 residues. The full variable domain, completed using reference TRBV7-9 and TRBJ2-7, is DTGVSQNPRHKITKRGQNVTFRCDPISEHNRLYWYRQTLGQGPEFLTYFQNEAQLEKSRLLSDRFSAERPKGSFSTLEIQRTEQGDSAMYLCASSSGTGIEEQYFGPGTRLTVT.

V and J are TRBV4-2 and TRBJ2-1; D possibly corresponds to TRBD2 (5 bases). There are 14 residues in the CDR3. In germline, CDR1 is LGHNA, CDR2 YNFKEQ. Trimming removed 2 bases at V and 12 bases at J, with 17 bases between. CDR3 DNA: TGTGCCAGCAGCCAACATGACCCGGACTGGGCGCAGTTCTTC. Translation gives CASSQHDPDWAQFF.

The rearrangement uses TRBV11-2 and TRBJ2-5; D uncertain. The CDR3 covers 15 residues. Trimming took off 2 bases at V and 2 bases at J, with 12 bases between the two ends. Germline V gene lookup returns CDR1 SGHAT and CDR2 FQNNGV. The CDR3, as DNA: TGTGCCAGCAGCTTAACGGCAGTAACGCAAGAGACCCAGTACTTC. It encodes CASSLTAVTQETQYF. The complete variable domain, with remaining parts taken from reference TRBV11-2 and TRBJ2-5, reads EAGVAQSPRYKIIEKRQSVAFWCNPISGHATLYWYQQILGQGPKLLIQFQNNGVVDDSQLPKDRFSAERLKGVDSTLKIQPAKLEDSAVYLCASSLTAVTQETQYFGPGTRLLVL.

The gene calls are TRBV5-4 and TRBJ2-7, with D uncertain. V was clipped by 0 bases and J by 0 bases, with 10 bases between them. Looked up from germline, CDR1 is SGHNT and CDR2 is YYREEE (reference sequence). This CDR3 is built from 15 residues. The CDR3: CASSLDSAVSYEQYF. The CDR3 nucleotides read TGTGCCAGCAGCTTGGACAGTGCCGTCTCCTACGAGCAGTACTTC.

J is TRBJ1-4 and V is TRBV19, with D uncertain. The CDR3 is 14 residues long. V lost 9 bases to trimming and J lost 3 bases, with 14 bases between them. Germline assignment: CDR1 LNHDA and CDR2 SQIVND (reference sequence). This chain's CDR3 is CASRRIGPNEKLFF. Here the CDR3 DNA reads TGTGCCAGCCGCCGAATCGGGCCTAATGAAAAACTGTTTTTT.

This chain joins TRBV7-9 and TRBJ2-1, with 8 nucleotides matching TRBD2. Germline CDR1 reads SEHNR; CDR2 reads FQNEAQ (reference sequence). The J segment lost 1 base and the V segment lost 4 bases, leaving 3 bases of the junction unmatched. CDR3 size: 15 residues. CDR3 sequence (DNA): TGTGCCAGCAGCTCAACTAGCGGTTCCTACAATGAGCAGTTCTTC. Amino acids: CASSSTSGSYNEQFF.

J is TRBJ1-2 and V is TRBV7-8; 9 positions match TRBD1. The ends lost 0 bases at V and 4 bases at J; junction bases unmatched: 6. CDR1 is SGHVS, CDR2 FQNEAQ, per germline. The CDR3 has 16 amino acids. CDR3 DNA sequence: TGTGCCAGCAGCTTAGCAGGACAGGGGTTGGTCTATGGCTACACCTTC. Translated, it gives CASSLAGQGLVYGYTF.

V usage is TRBV6-5 and J usage is TRBJ1-5; no reliable D call. CDR1 and CDR2 from the germline V gene are MNHEY and SVGAGI. This CDR3 comprises 15 residues. The V end was cut by 6 bases, the J end by 1 base, with 13 bases between. This CDR3 is CASRPTLTSNQPQHF. DNA of the CDR3: TGTGCCAGCAGGCCCACCTTGACGAGCAATCAGCCCCAGCATTTT.

This rearrangement joins TRBV5-1 to TRBJ1-3; the D is unclear. V lost 0 bases to trimming and J lost 8 bases, with 12 bases between them. This CDR3 region has 14 residues. Per the germline V gene, CDR1 is SGHRS and CDR2 is YFSETQ. CDR3 in amino acids: CASSLGQSGDTIYF. CDR3 DNA: TGCGCCAGCAGCTTGGGCCAAAGTGGGGACACCATATATTTT.

This rearrangement joins TRBV7-8 to TRBJ2-1, with D possibly being TRBD2 (5 bases). The CDR3 loop spans 13 amino acids. Germline-derived CDR1 and CDR2 are SGHVS and FQNEAQ. Trimming took off 5 bases at V and 5 bases at J, with 10 bases between the two ends. Here the CDR3 reads CASSPGVHNEQFF. The CDR3, as DNA: TGTGCCAGCAGCCCCGGGGTACACAATGAGCAGTTCTTC.

This chain connects TRBV19 to TRBJ2-7; D uncertain. CDR3 length: 14 amino acids. With 5 bases removed from V and 4 bases from J, the gap between germline ends came to 15 bases. Germline loops: CDR1 LNHDA, CDR2 SQIVND (reference sequence). The CDR3 sequence: CASSALLGFYEQYF. In DNA, the CDR3 is TGTGCCAGTAGTGCGCTCCTAGGTTTTTACGAGCAGTACTTC.

V is TRBV19 and J is TRBJ2-5; 7 nucleotides agree with TRBD2. Trimming at V came to 5 bases and at J to 5 bases, leaving 11 bases not matched to a gene. The CDR3 extends over 15 amino acids. Germline loops: CDR1 LNHDA, CDR2 SQIVND (reference sequence). The CDR3 nucleotides read TGTGCCAGTAGTCCTCAGGCGGGAGAGGGGGAGACCCAGTACTTC. Protein sequence: CASSPQAGEGETQYF.

This clone showed up just once. This chain uses TRBV5-8 with TRBJ1-1; D ambiguous. V lost 4 bases, J lost 3 bases, and 19 bases lay in between. CDR3 length: 16 amino acids. CDR1 is SGHTS, CDR2 YDEGEE, per germline. The CDR3 region is CASSLPGGSLDTEAFF. The DNA for the CDR3 is TGTGCCAGCAGCCTCCCCGGAGGGAGTCTCGACACTGAAGCTTTCTTT.

The rearrangement uses TRBV14 and TRBJ1-1; the D gene is possibly TRBD1 (6 bases). The CDR3 totals 17 residues. The germline CDR1 and CDR2 sequences are SGHDN and FVKESK. V lost 6 bases to trimming and J lost 0 bases, with 20 bases between them. For the CDR3, the DNA is TGTGCCAGCAGACGCTCAGGACAGCGGACATTGAACACTGAAGCTTTCTTT. This encodes CASRRSGQRTLNTEAFF.

The rearrangement uses TRBV5-1 and TRBJ2-3, with D perhaps matching TRBD1 or TRBD2 (6 bases each). CDR1 SGHRS and CDR2 YFSETQ come from the germline V gene. This CDR3 has 17 residues. V gave up 1 base and J gave up 1 base, with 16 bases separating them. CDR3 residues: CASSLTSLGGGTDTQYF. The CDR3 bases are TGCGCCAGCAGCTTGACGAGTTTGGGGGGCGGCACAGATACGCAGTATTTT.

V and J are TRBV6-2 or TRBV6-3 and TRBJ2-5; D may be TRBD1 or TRBD2 (5 bases each). The CDR3 length is 11 residues. Germline V gene lookup returns CDR1 MNHEY and CDR2 SVGEGT. Trimming stripped 6 bases from V and 7 bases from J, with 9 bases between. The CDR3 region has the DNA TGTGCCAGCAGCCCGGGGCCGACCCAGTACTTC. Its protein is CASSPGPTQYF.

This clone has only a few counts. The chain is built from TRBV4-1 and TRBJ1-5; no reliable D call. The V end was cut by 0 bases, the J end by 0 bases, with 12 bases between. CDR1 and CDR2 from the germline V gene are MGHRA and YSYEKL. The CDR3 extends over 17 amino acids. This CDR3 reads CASSQEGSSYSNQPQHF. The CDR3 region has the DNA TGCGCCAGCAGCCAAGAGGGCAGCTCTTATAGCAATCAGCCCCAGCATTTT.

This chain links TRBV7-7 with TRBJ1-4; no clear D gene. Trimming took off 2 bases at V and 0 bases at J, with 10 bases between the two ends. This CDR3 is built from 16 residues. Per germline, CDR1 SSHAT and CDR2 FNYEAQ (reference sequence). In DNA, the CDR3 is TGTGCCAGCAGCTTAAATCTAGGAGCAACTAATGAAAAACTGTTTTTT. Translation: CASSLNLGATNEKLFF.

The V call is TRBV4-1, the J call TRBJ2-1; maybe TRBD1 (5 bases). The CDR3 totals 15 residues. Germline values: CDR1 MGHRA, CDR2 YSYEKL. The V gene lost 0 bases and the J gene lost 0 bases, with 6 bases spanning the gap. The CDR3 sequence is CASSQETGSYNEQFF. Here the CDR3 DNA reads TGCGCCAGCAGCCAAGAAACAGGCTCCTACAATGAGCAGTTCTTC.

The chain uses TRBV6-1 and TRBJ1-2; D is undetermined. This CDR3 is built from 13 residues. From germline, CDR1 is MNHNS and CDR2 SASEGT. V was clipped by 2 bases and J by 4 bases, with 8 bases between them. The CDR3 coding sequence is TGTGCCAGCAGTGAACCCGTGTCCTATGGCTACACCTTC. Encoded protein: CASSEPVSYGYTF.

This clone was observed a single time. The chain carries TRBV29-1 and TRBJ2-7; no clear D gene. Per germline, CDR1 SQVTM and CDR2 ANQGSEA. The CDR3 totals 11 residues. Deletions cut 0 bases from V and 3 bases from J, with 3 bases between. CDR3 DNA sequence: TGCAGCGTTGAAGACTACTACGAGCAGTACTTC. Translation gives CSVEDYYEQYF.

The chain recombines TRBV19 with TRBJ1-5, with 7 bases identical to TRBD1. In germline, CDR1 is LNHDA, CDR2 SQIVND (reference sequence). CDR3 length: 15 amino acids. V lost 4 bases, J lost 5 bases, and 8 bases stayed unmatched. This chain's CDR3 is CASSRTGERDQPQHF. CDR3 DNA: TGTGCCAGTAGTAGAACAGGGGAAAGGGATCAGCCCCAGCATTTT.

This rearrangement joins TRBV7-2 to TRBJ2-1, with D unresolved. From germline, CDR1 is SGHTA and CDR2 FQGNSA. V gave up 3 bases and J gave up 4 bases, with 4 bases separating them. CDR3 length equals 12 residues. CDR3 in amino acids: CASSFEYNEQFF. Written as DNA, the CDR3 is TGTGCCAGCAGCTTCGAATACAATGAGCAGTTCTTC. Looking up the rest from reference TRBV7-2 and TRBJ2-1 gives the full variable domain: GAGVSQSPSNKVTEKGKDVELRCDPISGHTALYWYRQSLGQGLEFLIYFQGNSAPDKSGLPSDRFSAERTGGSVSTLTIQRTQQEDSAVYLCASSFEYNEQFFGPGTRLTVL.

The rearrangement links TRBV5-1 to TRBJ2-5; no definite D call. The CDR3 has 11 residues. Between the trimmed V and J ends, which lost 2 bases and 1 base, there was a span of 0 bases. Germline V gene data show CDR1 as SGHRS and CDR2 as YFSETQ. The CDR3 protein is CASSFQETQYF. CDR3 nucleotides: TGCGCCAGCAGCTTCCAAGAGACCCAGTACTTC.

J is TRBJ2-7 and V is TRBV18, with a weak D call TRBD1 (5 bases). Between the trimmed V and J ends, which lost 1 base and 0 bases, there was a span of 10 bases. Per the germline V gene, CDR1 is KGHSH and CDR2 is LQKENI. The CDR3 totals 15 residues. CDR3 residues: CASSPRGLSSYEQYF. In DNA, the CDR3 is TGTGCCAGCTCACCACGGGGCCTCAGCTCCTACGAGCAGTACTTC.

The rearrangement links TRBV6-5 to TRBJ1-5; D possibly corresponds to TRBD1 (5 bases). The V and J ends lost 8 bases and 2 bases respectively, with 16 bases between them. Germline CDR1 MNHEY, CDR2 SVGAGI. The CDR3 is 15 residues long. In DNA, the CDR3 is TGTGCCAGCGGGGCCCCGGGAGGCGGCAATCAGCCCCAGCATTTT. Its translation is CASGAPGGGNQPQHF.

The rearrangement uses TRBV30 and TRBJ2-7; perhaps TRBD1 as D (5 bases). This CDR3 contains 12 residues. The germline gives CDR1 GTSNPN, CDR2 SVGIG (reference sequence). Trimming cost V 5 bases and J 3 bases, with 11 bases left between them. The CDR3 region is CAWGPQGYEQYF. The CDR3 coding sequence is TGTGCCTGGGGTCCCCAGGGCTACGAGCAGTACTTC. Complete variable domain (other parts from reference TRBV30 and TRBJ2-7): SQTIHQWPATLVQPVGSPLSLECTVEGTSNPNLYWYRQAAGRGLQLLFYSVGIGQISSEVPQNLSASRPQDRQFILSSKKLLLSDSGFYLCAWGPQGYEQYFGPGTRLTVT.